These T cell receptor beta chains were read from a single sample in a study of T cells in Graves' hyperthyroidism and ophthalmopathy. A single record per CDR3 protein comes from TCRdb applying MiXCR to the multiplex PCR reads. The sample lists around 390,000 distinct CDR3 sequences; around 15% were seen once. Sequenced sample: blood. Receptors were obtained from a woman aged 25 to 45 with Graves' ophthalmopathy. Each CDR3 is given with its conserved first and last residue.

length	V	CDR3
13	TRBV3-1	CASSRQRNEKLFF
15	TRBV27	CASSLGSGSRTEAFF
15	TRBV7-9	CASSGGQGVDTEAFF
15	TRBV29-1	CSVLAGGLLSYEQYF
16	TRBV18	CASSPSGGDYTDTQYF
16	TRBV3-1	CASSQVLGASTDTQYF
17	TRBV12-5	CASGLAGTGGVHNEQFF
13	TRBV10-3	CAIGGTRYYGYTF
17	TRBV19	CASSIPQASVSTDTQYF
15	TRBV28	CAILNRGLSEEKLFF
12	TRBV3-1	CASSQSDYEQYF
17	TRBV19	CASTNFVTSGEVDTQYF
15	TRBV29-1	CSVVLAQRNKNIQYF
12	TRBV11-2	CASSPFRNEQFF
14	TRBV20-1	CSAREQGLGEKLFF
13	TRBV7-9	CASSHVPTGELFF
16	TRBV10-3	CAIRHTEFANTGELFF
14	TRBV4-1	CASSQIQGYQPQHF
13	TRBV30	CAWSVSDNQPQHF
16	TRBV9	CASSVVSGQGAAEAFF
12	TRBV20-1	CSGGVSSYEQYF
16	TRBV20-1	CSAPNPGHRTTYEQYF
18	TRBV19	CASSSYTGQDYSNYGYTF
16	TRBV11-1	CASSFQTSGLNNEQFF
15	TRBV12-3/TRBV12-4	CASSPRGGSYNEQFF
12	TRBV28	CASTNSVTEAFF
16	TRBV20-1	CSASPPKRGGPYEQYF
15	TRBV28	CASNDLGGRTDTQYF
15	TRBV4-1	CASSRLVATGETQYF
18	TRBV29-1	CSVDRTSGGPGGTDTQYF
14	TRBV7-9	CASSFSGDTYEQYF
13	TRBV10-1	CASSESKGTEAFF
19	TRBV11-2	CASSLAAGRRSATNEKLFF
15	TRBV19	CASSFRTSNMGEQFF
17	TRBV4-2	CASSHHKTSGATDTQYF
13	TRBV19	CASSMVVQSEQYF
18	TRBV7-2	CASSLASQGAHRGTEAFF
14	TRBV19	CASSIISANSPLHF
13	TRBV5-8	CASSRGFRNEQFF
13	TRBV7-2	CASSFDRDEKLFF
20	TRBV19	CASSRSGLAGALSSYNEQFF
13	TRBV29-1	CSVDRGLGSGYTF